These 20 T cell receptor beta chains came from one sample sequenced in a study of Ad26.COV2.S vaccination and SARS-CoV-2 variants. Libraries were prepared by immunoSEQ multiplex PCR; TCRdb keeps only in-frame clonotypes and omits some of them. This sample carries approximately 350,000 clones, 83% of them seen once, and the ten largest clones take nearly 7.5%. Treatment specified: some 19 received Ad26.COV2.S at low or high dose, single or two shots; roughly 5 received placebo; per-sample allocation not given. It was on day 63 after the first vaccine or placebo injection that samples were taken. Sequencing used peripheral blood, obtained in a trial of Ad26.COV2.S vaccine versus placebo. The receptors were gathered from a person aged 18-60 years who received the Ad26.COV2.S COVID-19 vaccine or a placebo.

The chain recombines TRBV29-1 with TRBJ2-4, with D perhaps given as TRBD1 or TRBD2 (6 bases each). This CDR3 is 15 amino acids long. Trimming took 0 bases from V and 5 from J, leaving 14 bases between them. Germline loops: CDR1 SQVTM, CDR2 ANQGSEA. The CDR3 sequence: CSVEEGRGAQNIQYF. CDR3 nucleotide sequence: TGCAGCGTTGAAGAGGGTAGGGGGGCCCAAAACATTCAGTACTTC.

This clone was observed a few times. The chain combines TRBV11-2 with TRBJ1-2; TRBD1 is a possible D gene (5 bases). This CDR3 region has 18 residues. V was pared by 1 base and J by 4 bases, with 22 bases between. Germline CDR1 and CDR2: SGHAT and FQNNGV. This CDR3 reads CASSLAQQRSPGGYGYTF. The CDR3 bases are TGTGCCAGCAGCTTAGCGCAGCAGCGGTCGCCCGGGGGCTATGGCTACACCTTC.

The V call is TRBV18, the J call TRBJ1-6; D is ambiguous. CDR1 and CDR2 (germline): KGHSH, LQKENI. Trimming left V 0 bases short and J 4 bases short, with 7 bases between. The CDR3 is made up of 15 amino acids. CDR3 residues: CASSPPSSYNSPLHF. Here the CDR3 DNA reads TGTGCCAGCTCACCACCTAGCTCTTATAATTCACCCCTCCACTTT.

The V call is TRBV19, the J call TRBJ1-1; the match to TRBD1 covers 10 bases. V shed 5 bases and J 5 bases; nucleotides not matched to a gene: 5. CDR1 and CDR2 from the germline V gene are LNHDA and SQIVND (reference sequence). There are 14 residues in the CDR3. The CDR3 region has the DNA TGTGCCAGTAGTTGGGACAGGGGTCGGACTGAAGCTTTCTTT. It encodes CASSWDRGRTEAFF.

The J gene is TRBJ2-7, the V gene TRBV7-4; no reliable D call. V was shortened by 4 bases and J by 3 bases, with 13 bases between the two germline ends. Germline CDR1 and CDR2: SGHVT and SQSDAQ. This CDR3 contains 14 residues. The CDR3 here is CASSYLEFLYEQYF. In nucleotides, the CDR3 is TGTGCCAGCAGCTACCTTGAGTTTCTCTACGAGCAGTACTTC. Combining the CDR3 with reference TRBV7-4 and TRBJ2-7 gives the whole variable domain GAGVSQSPRYKVAKRGRDVALRCDSISGHVTLYWYRQTLGQGSEVLTYSQSDAQRDKSGRPSGRFSAERPERSVSTLKIQRTEQGDSAVYLCASSYLEFLYEQYFGPGTRLTVT.

The chain employs TRBV7-9 and TRBJ2-5, with a tentative D call TRBD1 (5 bases). V lost 4 bases, J lost 4 bases, and 19 bases lay in between. The CDR3 is 16 residues long. CDR1 is SEHNR and CDR2 is FQNEAQ in the germline V gene (reference sequence). In DNA, the CDR3 is TGTGCCAGCAGCTCGACAGACTCCTTATTTCCAGAGACCCAGTACTTC. Encoded protein: CASSSTDSLFPETQYF.

V usage is TRBV6-6 and J usage is TRBJ1-2; no reliable D call. The V end was cut by 10 bases, the J end by 4 bases, with 13 bases between. Germline loops: CDR1 MNHNY, CDR2 SVGAGI (reference sequence). The CDR3 loop spans 12 amino acids. CDR3 in DNA: TGTGCCATACAGTCCATGACCTATGGCTACACCTTC. Its translation: CAIQSMTYGYTF.

CDR3 residues: CASSSQSGVGQFF. DNA for the CDR3: TGTGCCAGCAGCTCGCAAAGCGGGGTTGGGCAGTTCTTC. V is TRBV7-8 and J is TRBJ2-1; 7 nucleotides align to TRBD2. Unmatched junction bases numbered 9, after V lost 4 bases and J lost 12 bases. Germline values: CDR1 SGHVS, CDR2 FQNEAQ. The CDR3 totals 13 residues.

The chain has TRBV5-1 and TRBJ2-3; D possibly corresponds to TRBD1 (6 bases). The CDR3 has 15 residues. CDR1 and CDR2 from the germline V gene are SGHRS and YFSETQ. V was shortened by 0 bases and J by 0 bases, with 8 bases between the two germline ends. The CDR3 reads CASSLDGTSTDTQYF. The CDR3 DNA reads as TGCGCCAGCAGCTTGGATGGGACAAGCACAGATACGCAGTATTTT.

The J gene is TRBJ2-7, the V gene TRBV5-1; 8 bases are a match to TRBD2. Germline V lookup: CDR1 SGHRS, CDR2 YFSETQ. The CDR3 totals 16 residues. After removal of 4 bases from V and 7 bases from J, the junction contained 16 bases not matched to a gene. Here the CDR3 reads CASSPPLAGNPWEQYF. In DNA, the CDR3 is TGCGCCAGCAGCCCTCCCCTAGCGGGCAACCCCTGGGAGCAGTACTTC.

The chain combines TRBV2 with TRBJ1-2; no firm D call. This CDR3 contains 11 residues. CDR1 and CDR2 (germline): SNHLY, FYNNEI. V lost 8 bases to trimming and J lost 8 bases, with 12 bases between them. In DNA, the CDR3 is TGTGCCAGCGGGATCAGCACGGGCTACACCTTC. Its translation is CASGISTGYTF.

The table lists this clone with a few counts. V usage is TRBV7-9 and J usage is TRBJ1-2; TRBD1 is a possible D gene (5 bases). Trimming pared 6 bases from V and 8 bases from J, leaving 25 bases between. The CDR3 length is 16 residues. The germline CDR1 and CDR2 sequences are SEHNR and FQNEAQ (reference sequence). The CDR3 spells CASSSGTEQSMRGYTF. The DNA for the CDR3 is TGTGCCAGCAGTTCCGGGACGGAACAGTCTATGCGGGGCTACACCTTC.

This chain joins TRBV29-1 and TRBJ1-1; no clear D. The V end was cut by 2 bases, the J end by 6 bases, with 7 bases between. The CDR3 covers 11 residues. Looked up from germline, CDR1 is SQVTM and CDR2 is ANQGSEA. CDR3 in DNA: TGCAGCGTTGAAAGGCCATCTGAAGCTTTCTTT. Amino acids: CSVERPSEAFF.

The CDR3, as DNA: TGCGCCAGCAGCCAAGAATCGTACGGGGTCACTGAAGCTTTCTTT. This translates into CASSQESYGVTEAFF. The chain recombines TRBV4-1 with TRBJ1-1; D call uncertain. V gave up 0 bases and J gave up 4 bases, with 12 bases separating them. Per germline, CDR1 MGHRA and CDR2 YSYEKL. This CDR3 is built from 15 residues.

CDR3 sequence reads: CASSLAGVAGVSSYNEQFF. Here the CDR3 DNA reads TGCGCCAGCAGCTTGGCAGGGGTAGCGGGGGTTAGCTCCTACAATGAGCAGTTCTTC. This sequence joins TRBV5-1 and TRBJ2-1; 9 bases are shared with TRBD2. This CDR3 contains 19 residues. The V gene end was trimmed by 0 bases and the J gene end by 0 bases; junction bases not matched to a gene: 10. Germline V gene sequence: CDR1 SGHRS, CDR2 YFSETQ.

The genes are TRBV27 and TRBJ1-5, with D possibly TRBD1 on 5 matching bases. Germline values: CDR1 MNHEY, CDR2 SMNVEV (reference sequence). Between the trimmed V and J ends, which lost 4 bases and 0 bases, there was a span of 7 bases. There are 14 residues in the CDR3. CDR3 nucleotide sequence: TGTGCCAGCAGTTCGGGGGGTAGCAATCAGCCCCAGCATTTT. Protein product: CASSSGGSNQPQHF.

The DNA for the CDR3 is TGTGCCAGCAGCCAAGCTCAAGGAAGCTACACCTTC. Translation: CASSQAQGSYTF. The V gene is TRBV3-1 (or the pseudogene TRBV3-2), the J gene TRBJ1-2; no clear D. Trimming removed 1 base from V and 9 bases from J, with 9 bases in between. CDR3 size: 12 residues. Per the germline V gene, CDR1 is LGHDT and CDR2 is YNNKEL (reference sequence).

The V and J genes are TRBV11-3 and TRBJ2-7, with no clear D. V was clipped by 5 bases and J by 3 bases, with 8 bases between them. The CDR3 has 12 amino acids. The germline V gene encodes CDR1 SGHNT and CDR2 YENEEA. Here the CDR3 DNA reads TGTGCCAGCAGCCCCACCTACTACGAGCAGTACTTC. Amino acids: CASSPTYYEQYF.

The V and J genes are TRBV5-1 and TRBJ1-1; D gene uncertain. Trimming shortened V by 3 bases and J by 4 bases, and 16 bases separated the two germline ends. Germline V gives CDR1 SGHRS, CDR2 YFSETQ. The CDR3 spans 15 residues. The CDR3 sequence: CASSSEVRIGTEAFF. As DNA, the CDR3 is TGCGCCAGCAGCTCTGAGGTGAGAATCGGCACTGAAGCTTTCTTT.

The CDR3 region is CASSQVRAGGVNEQFF. CDR3 bases: TGTGCCAGCAGCCAAGTTCGAGCGGGAGGAGTTAATGAGCAGTTCTTC. The V gene is TRBV4-2, the J gene TRBJ2-1; 9 bases line up with TRBD2. In germline, CDR1 is LGHNA, CDR2 YNFKEQ. This CDR3 has 16 residues. With V trimmed by 1 base and J by 7 bases, 8 bases remained unmatched.